Below, one TCR beta chain is given with its context. This sample is part of a study of T cell responses to AZD1222 COVID-19 vaccine. Profiled with immunoSEQ multiplex PCR; TCRdb holds only in-frame clones, not every one. The sample holds 150,000 to 250,000 clones, 91% seen once. V lost 4 bases, J lost 5 bases, and 19 bases lay in between. The CDR3 contains 16 residues. Germline CDR1 and CDR2: LGHNA and YSLEER. The source of this sequence is an adult who received the AZD1222 COVID-19 vaccine. The chain joins TRBV4-3 to TRBJ2-3; a possible D gene is TRBD2 (5 bases). The sample here was peripheral blood, taken 28 days after the second AZD1222 dose. Here the CDR3 reads CASSPQPQISVDTQYF. For the CDR3, the DNA is TGCGCCAGCAGCCCCCAACCCCAAATTAGCGTAGATACGCAGTATTTT.